Given below is one T cell receptor beta chain in context. Clones were sequenced by immunoSEQ multiplex PCR, and TCRdb holds only the in-frame ones, with some missing. The repertoire holds 55,000 to 65,000 clones, with around nine tenths as singletons. The germline CDR1 and CDR2 sequences are MNHEY and SVGAGI. The CDR3 sequence is 15 residues long. V lost 6 bases and J lost 5; bases outside the gene matches: 8. The data derive from a study of cytomegalovirus exposure and HLA in healthy donors. The chain uses TRBV6-5 and TRBJ2-5, with 11 bases fitting TRBD2. Source material: PBMCs. This clonotype originated in a man aged 18 to 29 in good health and CMV-seronegative. The CDR3 region has the DNA TGTGCCAGCAGGGTAGCGGGAGGGGGGATGGAGACCCAGTACTTC. Residues: CASRVAGGGMETQYF.